This T cell receptor (beta chain) appears in the sequencing data of a study of blood T cell repertoires in COVID-19. For the study at large: COVID-19 samples collected from the United States, Italy and Spain covered acute and convalescent phases. PBMCs, B-cell-depleted T cells, or T cells provided the cDNA or gDNA that made up the material.

V gave up 5 bases and J gave up 7 bases; unmatched junction bases: 9. CDR3 size: 15 residues. Germline assignment: CDR1 SGHTA and CDR2 FQGNSA. As processed by the authors: Reference gene primer amplification gave nucleated cell count estimates. Only in-frame clones appear in the TCRdb table, and some are missing; sequencing was by immunoSEQ multiplex PCR. Clonal size and the V and J genes are those of that table, whereas D and trimming came from the DNA. The sample holds over 600,000 clones, 90% seen once. This receptor was taken from a young woman with acute or convalescent COVID-19. The sample comprised peripheral blood. The V gene is TRBV7-2, the J gene TRBJ2-1, with 9 bases aligning to TRBD2. The CDR3 is CASSAGRGGANEQFF. The CDR3 nucleotides read TGTGCCAGCAGCGCGGGTCGCGGGGGGGCGAATGAGCAGTTCTTC.